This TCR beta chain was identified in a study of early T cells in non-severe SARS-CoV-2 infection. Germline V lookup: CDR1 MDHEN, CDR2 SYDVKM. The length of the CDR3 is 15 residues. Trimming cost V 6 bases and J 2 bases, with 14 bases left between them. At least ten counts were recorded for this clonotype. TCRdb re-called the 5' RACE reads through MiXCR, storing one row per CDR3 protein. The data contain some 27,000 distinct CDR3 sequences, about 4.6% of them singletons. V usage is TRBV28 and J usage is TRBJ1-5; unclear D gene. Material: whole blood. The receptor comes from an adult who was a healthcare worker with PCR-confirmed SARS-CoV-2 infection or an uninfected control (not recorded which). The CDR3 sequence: CASSQGPIGNQPQHF. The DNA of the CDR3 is TGTGCCAGCAGCCAAGGGCCGATCGGCAATCAGCCCCAGCATTTT.